This T cell receptor beta chain was documented in a study of identical twins. Points from the study as a whole: The models systematically underestimated how much out-of-frame TCR alpha was shared in monozygotic twins.

TCRdb re-called the 5' RACE reads through MiXCR, storing one row per CDR3 protein. The data show about 730,000 distinct CDR3 sequences, approximately 21% seen once. A remark on this clonotype: Antigen unknown. At one end the junction does not follow the germline gene, possibly because of a read error.

This CDR3 is built from 16 residues. Germline V gene lookup returns CDR1 SGHAT and CDR2 FQNNGV. These same data were also listed under a study on T cells expressing NK-cell markers.

The TCR originated in a young woman in good health. The sample taken for sequencing was PBMCs. This rearrangement joins TRBV11-2 to TRBJ2-1; unclear D gene. For the CDR3, the DNA is TGTGCCAGCACATTACGGACGGACGGCTCCTACAATGAGCACTTCTTC. It is translated as CASTLRTDGSYNEHFF.